The clone carrying this T cell receptor beta chain has only a few counts. Its specificity is not known. Newly diagnosed, the hyperthyroidism patients had under 2 months' duration and were aged 18 to 65. In germline, CDR1 is ENHRY, CDR2 SYGVKD. The CDR3 is 10 residues long. V trimming: 6 bases; J trimming: 13 bases; junction bases outside the gene matches: 3. The sample originates from a study of Graves' ophthalmopathy and Graves' hyperthyroidism. Study-wide findings and caveats: At 70.59% sensitivity and approximately 72% specificity, the model predicted progression of the ophthalmopathy.

RNA transcripts provided the template for amplifying TCR beta CDR3 regions. The first round was an RT-PCR with HTBI primers, and the second round was a multiplex PCR. One entry per CDR3 protein, called by TCRdb with MiXCR from the multiplex PCR reads. The sample holds about 39,000 distinct CDR3 sequences, 50% seen once. The TCR comes from an adult woman with stable Graves' hyperthyroidism. Sequencing input: peripheral blood. The chain links TRBV10-3 to TRBJ1-2; 9 nucleotides agree with TRBD1. This CDR3 reads CAIRGTGSTF. In DNA, the CDR3 is TGTGCCATCAGGGGGACAGGGAGCACCTTC.